This T cell receptor (beta chain) emerged from a study of cytomegalovirus exposure and HLA in healthy donors. This PCR relied on a set of 60 Vbeta primers and 13 Jbeta primers. Assay used: immunoSEQ multiplex PCR; TCRdb lists only in-frame clones, some missing. The data include around 53,000 clones; the top ten clones carry around 5.6%. Germline V gene data show CDR1 as LNHDA and CDR2 as SQIVND (reference sequence). The junction had 6 bases not matched to a gene; V was cut back by 3 bases and J by 9 bases. There are 14 residues in the CDR3. The sample consisted of PBMCs. V is TRBV19 and J is TRBJ2-1; 9 nucleotides line up with TRBD1. This sequence was found in a male donor in good health and CMV-seropositive. CDR3 protein: CASSIRQGVSEQFF. DNA of the CDR3: TGTGCCAGTAGTATTAGACAGGGGGTGAGTGAGCAGTTCTTC. Combining the CDR3 with reference TRBV19 and TRBJ2-1 gives the whole variable domain DGGITQSPKYLFRKEGQNVTLSCEQNLNHDAMYWYRQDPGQGLRLIYYSQIVNDFQKGDIAEGYSVSREKKESFPLTVTSAQKNPTAFYLCASSIRQGVSEQFFGPGTRLTVL.